The text below deals with one T cell receptor beta chain. Trimming took off 8 bases at V and 10 bases at J, with 20 bases between the two ends. Germline CDR1 and CDR2: KGHSH and LQKENI. This CDR3 has 14 amino acids. This specimen belongs to a study of T cell changes during pregnancy in multiple sclerosis. The assay was immunoSEQ multiplex PCR, and TCRdb's table has in-frame clones only and misses some. This table has just over 60,000 clones, 92% appearing once. The source of this sequence is a female donor in good health, enrolled as a control in a pregnancy study. The source material was peripheral blood, sampled in the second trimester of pregnancy. The rearrangement links TRBV18 to TRBJ1-4; no clear D. CDR3 sequence: CASPSFPPAGKLFF. The CDR3, as DNA: TGTGCCAGCCCCTCCTTTCCGCCGGCAGGAAAACTGTTTTTT.